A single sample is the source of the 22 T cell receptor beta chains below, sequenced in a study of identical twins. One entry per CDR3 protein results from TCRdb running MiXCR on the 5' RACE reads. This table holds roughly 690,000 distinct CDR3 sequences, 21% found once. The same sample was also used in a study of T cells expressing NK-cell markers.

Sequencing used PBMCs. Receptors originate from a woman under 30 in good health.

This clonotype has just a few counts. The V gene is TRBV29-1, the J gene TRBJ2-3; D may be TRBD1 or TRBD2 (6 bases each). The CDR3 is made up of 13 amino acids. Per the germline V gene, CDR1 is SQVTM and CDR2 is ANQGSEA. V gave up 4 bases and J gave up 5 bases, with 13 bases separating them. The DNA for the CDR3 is TGCAGCGTTGTTCGGGGGCGGGGAGATACGCAGTATTTT. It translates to CSVVRGRGDTQYF.

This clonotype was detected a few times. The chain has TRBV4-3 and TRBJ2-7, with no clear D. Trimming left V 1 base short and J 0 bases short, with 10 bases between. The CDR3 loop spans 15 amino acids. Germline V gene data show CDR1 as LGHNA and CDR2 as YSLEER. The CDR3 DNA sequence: TGCGCCAGCAGCCAAGGCGCGACTTACTCCTACGAGCAGTACTTC. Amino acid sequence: CASSQGATYSYEQYF.

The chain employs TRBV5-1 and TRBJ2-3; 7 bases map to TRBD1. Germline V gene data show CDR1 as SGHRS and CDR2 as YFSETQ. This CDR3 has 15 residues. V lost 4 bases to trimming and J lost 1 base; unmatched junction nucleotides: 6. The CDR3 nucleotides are TGCGCCAGCAGCCGAGGGGGCTACGGCACAGATACGCAGTATTTT. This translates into CASSRGGYGTDTQYF. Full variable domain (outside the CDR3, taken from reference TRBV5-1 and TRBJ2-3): KAGVTQTPRYLIKTRGQQVTLSCSPISGHRSVSWYQQTPGQGLQFLFEYFSETQRNKGNFPGRFSGRQFSNSRSEMNVSTLELGDSALYLCASSRGGYGTDTQYFGPGTRLTVL.

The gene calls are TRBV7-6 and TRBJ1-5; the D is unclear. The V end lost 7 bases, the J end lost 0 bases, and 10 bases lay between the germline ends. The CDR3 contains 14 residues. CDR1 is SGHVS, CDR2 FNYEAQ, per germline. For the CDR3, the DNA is TGTGCCAGCAACCAACGAGATAGCAATCAGCCCCAGCATTTT. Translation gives CASNQRDSNQPQHF.

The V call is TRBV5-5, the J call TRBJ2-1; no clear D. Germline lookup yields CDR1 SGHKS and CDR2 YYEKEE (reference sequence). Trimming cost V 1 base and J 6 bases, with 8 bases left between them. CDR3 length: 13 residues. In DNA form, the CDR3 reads TGTGCCAGCAGCTTGCTTCAGAGCAATGAGCAGTTCTTC. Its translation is CASSLLQSNEQFF.

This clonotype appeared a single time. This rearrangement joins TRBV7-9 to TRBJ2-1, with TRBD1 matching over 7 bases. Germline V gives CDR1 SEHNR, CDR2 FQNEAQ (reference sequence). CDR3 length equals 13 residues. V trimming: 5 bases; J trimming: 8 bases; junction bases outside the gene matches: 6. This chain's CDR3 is CASSMTGFDEQFF. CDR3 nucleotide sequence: TGTGCCAGCAGCATGACAGGGTTCGATGAGCAGTTCTTC.

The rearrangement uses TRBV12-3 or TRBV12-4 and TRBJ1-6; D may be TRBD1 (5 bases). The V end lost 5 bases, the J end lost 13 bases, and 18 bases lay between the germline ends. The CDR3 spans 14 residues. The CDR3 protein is CASSTARGGSPLHF. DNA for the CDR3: TGTGCCAGCAGTACCGCACGGGGGGGGTCGCCCCTCCACTTT.

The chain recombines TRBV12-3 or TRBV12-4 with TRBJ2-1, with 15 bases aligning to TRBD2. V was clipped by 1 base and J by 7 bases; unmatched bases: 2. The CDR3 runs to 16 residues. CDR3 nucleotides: TGTGCCAGCAGTTTAGAAGGACTAGCGGGAGGGAATGAGCAGTTCTTC. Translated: CASSLEGLAGGNEQFF.

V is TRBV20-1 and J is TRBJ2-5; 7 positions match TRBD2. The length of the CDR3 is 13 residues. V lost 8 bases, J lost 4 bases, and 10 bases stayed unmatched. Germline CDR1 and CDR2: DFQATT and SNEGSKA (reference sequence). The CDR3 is CSMAGRVPETQYF. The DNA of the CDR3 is TGCAGTATGGCGGGGAGGGTCCCAGAGACCCAGTACTTC.

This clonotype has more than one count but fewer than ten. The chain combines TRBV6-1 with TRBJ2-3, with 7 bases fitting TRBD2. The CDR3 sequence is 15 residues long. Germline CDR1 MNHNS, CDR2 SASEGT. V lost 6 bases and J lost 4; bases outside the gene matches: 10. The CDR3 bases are TGTGCCAGCAGCCCACGGGGCGGGGGACCAGATACGCAGTATTTT. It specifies CASSPRGGGPDTQYF.

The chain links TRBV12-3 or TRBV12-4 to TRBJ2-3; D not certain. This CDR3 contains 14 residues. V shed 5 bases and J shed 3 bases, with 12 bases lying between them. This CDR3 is CASSAALETDTQYF. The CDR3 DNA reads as TGTGCCAGCAGTGCGGCCCTGGAGACAGATACGCAGTATTTT.

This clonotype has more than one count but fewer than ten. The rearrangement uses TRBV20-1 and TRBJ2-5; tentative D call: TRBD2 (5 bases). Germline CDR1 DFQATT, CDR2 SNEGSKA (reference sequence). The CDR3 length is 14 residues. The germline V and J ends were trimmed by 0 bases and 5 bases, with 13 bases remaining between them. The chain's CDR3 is CSARDRAVGETQYF. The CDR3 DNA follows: TGCAGTGCTAGAGATCGAGCGGTAGGGGAGACCCAGTACTTC.

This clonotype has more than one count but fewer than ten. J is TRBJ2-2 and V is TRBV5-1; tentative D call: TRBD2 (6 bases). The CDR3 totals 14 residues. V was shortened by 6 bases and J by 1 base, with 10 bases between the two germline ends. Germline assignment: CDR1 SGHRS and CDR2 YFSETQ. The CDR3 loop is CASMGLRNTGELFF. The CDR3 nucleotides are TGCGCCAGCATGGGACTGCGGAACACCGGGGAGCTGTTTTTT.

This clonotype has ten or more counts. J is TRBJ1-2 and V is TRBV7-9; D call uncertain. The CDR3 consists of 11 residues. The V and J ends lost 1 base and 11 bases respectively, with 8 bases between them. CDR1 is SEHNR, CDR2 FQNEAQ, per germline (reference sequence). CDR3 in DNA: TGTGCCAGCAGCTTAGGGGGAGAATACACCTTC. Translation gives CASSLGGEYTF.

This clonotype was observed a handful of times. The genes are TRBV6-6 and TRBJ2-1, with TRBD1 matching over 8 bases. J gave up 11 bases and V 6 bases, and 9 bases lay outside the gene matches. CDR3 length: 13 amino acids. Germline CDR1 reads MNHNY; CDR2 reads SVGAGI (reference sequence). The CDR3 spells CASRPGTGTQQFF. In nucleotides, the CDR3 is TGTGCCAGCAGACCTGGGACAGGAACTCAGCAGTTCTTC.

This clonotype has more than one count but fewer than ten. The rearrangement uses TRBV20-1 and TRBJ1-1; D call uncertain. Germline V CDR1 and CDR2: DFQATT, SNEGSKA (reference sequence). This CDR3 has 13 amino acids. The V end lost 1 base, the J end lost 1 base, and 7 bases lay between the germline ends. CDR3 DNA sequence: TGCAGTGCTAGAGGAAGCAGGAACACTGAAGCTTTCTTT. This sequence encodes CSARGSRNTEAFF.

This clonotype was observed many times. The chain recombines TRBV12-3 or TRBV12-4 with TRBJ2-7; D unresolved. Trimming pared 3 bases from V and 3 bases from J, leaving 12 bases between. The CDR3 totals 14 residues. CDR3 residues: CASSFRLLGYEQYF. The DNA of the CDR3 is TGTGCCAGCAGTTTCCGGCTATTAGGCTACGAGCAGTACTTC.

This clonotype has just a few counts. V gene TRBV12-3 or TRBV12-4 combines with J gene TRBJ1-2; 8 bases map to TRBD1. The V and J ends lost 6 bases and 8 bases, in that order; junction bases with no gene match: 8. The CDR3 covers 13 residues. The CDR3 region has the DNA TGTGCCAGCAGCCTCAGGGGGCAGGAAGGCTACACCTTC. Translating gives CASSLRGQEGYTF.

The CDR3 reads CASKGPETQYF. The CDR3 nucleotides read TGTGCCAGCAAAGGGCCAGAGACCCAGTACTTC. J is TRBJ2-5 and V is TRBV21-1; the table gives TRBD2 as D, unverified against the DNA. TRBV21-1 is flagged as a pseudogene. This CDR3 spans 11 amino acids.

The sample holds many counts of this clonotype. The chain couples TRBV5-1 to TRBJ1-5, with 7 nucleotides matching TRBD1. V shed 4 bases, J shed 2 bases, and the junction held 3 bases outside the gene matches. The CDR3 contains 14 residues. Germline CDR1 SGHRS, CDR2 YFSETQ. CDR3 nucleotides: TGCGCCAGCAGCCCCACAGGGGGCAATCAGCCCCAGCATTTT. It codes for CASSPTGGNQPQHF.

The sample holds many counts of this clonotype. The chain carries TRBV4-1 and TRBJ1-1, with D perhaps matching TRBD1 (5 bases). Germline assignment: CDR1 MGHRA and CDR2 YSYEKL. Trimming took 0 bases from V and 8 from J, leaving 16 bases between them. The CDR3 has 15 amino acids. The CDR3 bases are TGCGCCAGCAGCCAAGACCCTGGACACCGAAGCGAAGCTTTCTTT. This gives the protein CASSQDPGHRSEAFF.

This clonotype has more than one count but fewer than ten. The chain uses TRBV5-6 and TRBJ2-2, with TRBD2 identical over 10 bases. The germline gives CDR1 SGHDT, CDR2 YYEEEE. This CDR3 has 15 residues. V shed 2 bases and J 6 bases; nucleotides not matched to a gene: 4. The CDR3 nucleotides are TGTGCCAGCAGCTTTCCTAGCGGGGGTCCCGGGGAGCTGTTTTTT. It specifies CASSFPSGGPGELFF.